These T cell receptor beta chains were read from a single sample in a study of shared clonotypes between healthy human individuals. This table comes from immunoSEQ multiplex PCR, and its TCRdb copy is limited to in-frame clones, with some not included. This table has around 2,000,000 clones, over 85% appearing once. Input material: naive CD8+ T cells sorted from blood. These receptor sequences come from a man aged 18 to 30 in good health. CDR3s include the opening cysteine and the closing phenylalanine or tryptophan. A D gene is named only where the DNA matches it firmly. The listing skips clone size in some rows; elsewhere it reads once, few, many or a size class.

17	TRBV7-9	TRBJ1-5	NA	TRBD1	CASSGTGGMRGNQPQHF	TGTGCCAGCAGCGGGACAGGGGGAATGAGGGGCAATCAGCCCCAGCATTTT
13	TRBV5-4	TRBJ1-1	NA	NA	CASSFQGVAEAFF	TGTGCCAGCAGCTTCCAGGGTGTTGCTGAAGCTTTCTTT
13	TRBV5-4	TRBJ2-5	NA	NA	CASSFGLQETQYF	TGTGCCAGCAGCTTTGGACTGCAAGAGACCCAGTACTTC
12	TRBV2	TRBJ1-1	few	NA	CASSGGNTEAFF	TGTGCCAGCAGTGGGGGGAACACTGAAGCTTTCTTT
13	TRBV9	TRBJ2-7	once	TRBD1	CASSGQGDYEQYF	TGTGCCAGCAGCGGACAGGGGGACTACGAGCAGTACTTC
14	TRBV19	TRBJ2-7	NA	NA	CASSIQGSMYEQYF	TGTGCCAGTAGTATTCAGGGCTCTATGTACGAGCAGTACTTC
15	TRBV4-1	TRBJ1-1	once	NA	CASSQHLGLNTEAFF	TGCGCCAGCAGCCAACATCTGGGCCTGAACACTGAAGCTTTCTTT
16	TRBV4-1	TRBJ2-1	NA	NA	CASSQADGLGGDEQFF	TGCGCCAGCAGCCAAGCGGACGGACTAGGGGGGGATGAGCAGTTCTTC
13	TRBV7-2	TRBJ2-7	NA	NA	CASSPGIHYEQYF	TGTGCCAGCAGCCCCGGTATTCACTACGAGCAGTACTTC
13	TRBV27	TRBJ2-7	NA	NA	CASSYRSSYEQYF	TGTGCCAGCAGTTATCGGAGCTCCTACGAGCAGTACTTC
13	TRBV6-5	TRBJ1-1	NA	NA	CASSYAGLTEAFF	TGTGCCAGCAGTTACGCCGGTTTGACTGAAGCTTTCTTT
14	TRBV4-1	TRBJ1-4	NA	NA	CASSQDSRSEKLFF	TGCGCCAGCAGCCAAGATTCTCGGAGCGAAAAACTGTTTTTT
16	TRBV5-1	TRBJ2-7	once	TRBD1	CASSSRQGIESYEQYF	TGCGCCAGCAGCTCCCGACAGGGAATTGAGTCCTACGAGCAGTACTTC
16	TRBV6-6	TRBJ1-1	NA	NA	CASSYSVQSQNTEAFF	TGTGCCAGCAGTTACTCGGTCCAGAGTCAGAACACTGAAGCTTTCTTT
13	TRBV30	TRBJ1-5	NA	TRBD1	CAWSGTGAQPQHF	TGTGCCTGGAGCGGGACAGGGGCGCAGCCCCAGCATTTT
16	TRBV4-1	TRBJ1-5	NA	NA	CASSPGQGWSNQPQHF	TGCGCCAGCAGCCCGGGGCAGGGTTGGAGCAATCAGCCCCAGCATTTT
13	TRBV19	TRBJ2-7	NA	NA	CATASQGGYEQYF	TGTGCCACCGCGTCGCAGGGTGGGTACGAGCAGTACTTC
12	TRBV30	TRBJ1-1	NA	NA	CAWSLGATEAFF	TGTGCCTGGAGCCTCGGGGCCACTGAAGCTTTCTTT
11	TRBV6-5	TRBJ2-1	NA	NA	CASSHTGEQFF	TGTGCCAGCAGTCATACAGGGGAGCAGTTCTTC
16	TRBV27	TRBJ2-7	NA	NA	CASSLGTMGEPYEQYF	TGTGCCAGCAGTCTGGGAACGATGGGGGAACCCTACGAGCAGTACTTC
16	TRBV5-4	TRBJ2-7	NA	TRBD2	CASSFGRGLGIGEQYF	TGTGCCAGCAGCTTTGGTAGGGGACTAGGAATAGGCGAGCAGTACTTC
15	TRBV14	TRBJ1-6	once	NA	CASSQDQGYNSPLHF	TGTGCCAGCAGCCAAGACCAGGGCTATAATTCACCCCTCCACTTT
12	TRBV28	TRBJ2-3	once	NA	CASRPDTDTQYF	TGTGCCAGCAGACCCGACACAGATACGCAGTATTTT
15	TRBV5-8	TRBJ1-4	NA	NA	CASSLVSGANEKLFF	TGTGCCAGCAGCTTGGTTTCGGGGGCTAATGAAAAACTGTTTTTT
15	TRBV30	TRBJ1-2	few	NA	CAWSLKGIGFYGYTF	TGTGCCTGGAGTTTAAAGGGGATAGGTTTTTATGGCTACACCTTC
14	TRBV5-4	TRBJ1-1	once	NA	CASSLAEGGTEAFF	TGTGCCAGCAGCTTGGCTGAAGGGGGGACTGAAGCTTTCTTT
14	TRBV6-6	TRBJ2-7	NA	TRBD1	CASKRQGVSYEQYF	TGTGCCAGCAAAAGACAGGGCGTTTCCTACGAGCAGTACTTC
15	TRBV14	TRBJ2-7	NA	TRBD2	CASSLKRGLDYEQYF	TGTGCCAGCAGCCTTAAGAGGGGACTAGACTACGAGCAGTACTTC
13	TRBV10-3	TRBJ2-1	NA	NA	CAISESGVNEQFF	TGTGCCATCAGTGAATCAGGGGTCAATGAGCAGTTCTTC
11	TRBV6-1	TRBJ1-2	once	NA	CASMQYEGYTF	TGTGCCAGCATGCAGTATGAAGGCTACACCTTC
14	TRBV15	TRBJ1-2	NA	NA	CATSRVFGGYGYTF	TGTGCCACCAGCAGAGTTTTCGGTGGCTATGGCTACACCTTC
16	TRBV19	TRBJ2-2	NA	TRBD2	CASTDGGGRSTGELFF	TGTGCAAGTACCGATGGCGGGGGGCGAAGCACCGGGGAGCTGTTTTTT
17	TRBV28	TRBJ2-1	NA	TRBD1	CASSLTSMDRGFNEQFF	TGTGCCAGCAGTTTAACCTCTATGGACAGGGGGTTCAATGAGCAGTTCTTC
20	TRBV4-3	TRBJ2-7	NA	TRBD2	CASSQELLAEPGASSYEQYF	TGCGCCAGCAGCCAAGAGCTCCTAGCGGAACCTGGAGCTAGCTCCTACGAGCAGTACTTC
14	TRBV9	TRBJ2-7	NA	TRBD2	CASSVGGGTYEQYF	TGTGCCAGCAGCGTAGGCGGGGGTACCTACGAGCAGTACTTC